Listed here are 23 T cell receptor beta chains from one sample, sequenced in a study of HIV-infected children after antiretroviral therapy interruption. The treatment is: PENTA 11 planned treatment interruption arm or continuous ART arm. Unique molecular identifiers were included in an RNA-based 3' RACE TCR library. Each CDR3 protein gets one entry after TCRdb re-called the 3' RACE reads with MiXCR. In the table there are around 47,000 distinct CDR3 sequences, more than 3.5% of which are singletons. Sequences were derived from CD45RA+ CD4+ T cells from PBMCs, pooled from several time points, sampled from a donor given antiretroviral therapy, either interrupted or continuous. The subset was: naive CD4+ CD45RA+ CD45RO- T cells. These receptors were collected from a pool of human donors with HIV.

There are many counts of this clonotype. The chain joins TRBV25-1 to TRBJ2-7; D is uncertain. This CDR3 has 11 amino acids. CDR1 is MGHDK and CDR2 is SYGVNS in the germline V gene. Trimming cost V 3 bases and J 7 bases, with 7 bases left between them. The CDR3 DNA sequence: TGTGCCAGCAGTGACGTAAGGGAGCAGTACTTC. It yields the protein CASSDVREQYF.

There are many counts of this clonotype. CDR3 region: CASSLRSNQPQHF. Here the CDR3 DNA reads TGTGCCAGCAGCTTGAGGAGCAATCAGCCCCAGCATTTT. The chain uses TRBV11-2 and TRBJ1-5; no clear D. Germline loops: CDR1 SGHAT, CDR2 FQNNGV. V gave up 3 bases and J gave up 1 base, with 4 bases separating them. This CDR3 is 13 amino acids long.

This clonotype came up a few times. The chain employs TRBV29-1 and TRBJ2-5; D is undetermined. V was shortened by 5 bases and J by 1 base, with 11 bases between the two germline ends. The CDR3 extends over 13 amino acids. The V gene's germline CDR1 is SQVTM and CDR2 ANQGSEA. CDR3 bases: TGCAGCGTTAGAAGAACACGCCAAGAGACCCAGTACTTC. It specifies CSVRRTRQETQYF.

The sample holds many counts of this clonotype. This chain joins TRBV28 and TRBJ2-7; tentatively, D is TRBD2 (5 bases). Per the germline V gene, CDR1 is MDHEN and CDR2 is SYDVKM. Trimming left V 3 bases short and J 6 bases short, with 12 bases between. The CDR3 extends over 13 amino acids. CDR3 amino acids: CASSFPVGGEQYF. DNA of the CDR3: TGTGCCAGCAGTTTTCCGGTCGGAGGCGAGCAGTACTTC. Full variable domain (remainder filled in from reference TRBV28 and TRBJ2-7): DVKVTQSSRYLVKRTGEKVFLECVQDMDHENMFWYRQDPGLGLRLIYFSYDVKMKEKGDIPEGYSVSREKKERFSLILESASTNQTSMYLCASSFPVGGEQYFGPGTRLTVT.

The chain's CDR3 is CASSEPDFIGGPRRYEQYF. DNA for the CDR3: TGTGCCAGCAGTGAGCCGGATTTTATTGGGGGCCCACGAAGGTACGAGCAGTACTTC. The V and J genes are TRBV2 and TRBJ2-7; possible D gene TRBD1, 6 bases. V was cut by 3 bases and J by 4 bases, with 28 bases left in between. The germline gives CDR1 SNHLY, CDR2 FYNNEI. CDR3 length: 19 amino acids.

This clonotype has ten or more counts. The chain has TRBV27 and TRBJ1-2; D gene uncertain. CDR1 and CDR2 (germline): MNHEY, SMNVEV (reference sequence). V lost 3 bases and J lost 2, with 19 bases in between. This CDR3 is built from 17 residues. CDR3 sequence (DNA): TGTGCCAGCAGTTTTGGGATGGGCACATCACTAAACTATGGCTACACCTTC. It is translated as CASSFGMGTSLNYGYTF.

A note on this clonotype: This clone may be a read error of a much larger clone one base away. Here the CDR3 reads CASRDRSYEQYF. Written as DNA, the CDR3 is TGTGCCAGCAGGGACCGCTCCTACGAGCAGTACTTC. The chain has TRBV25-1 and TRBJ2-7, with D hard to call. The ends were cut back, 6 bases at V and 0 bases at J, with 6 bases in the middle. There are 12 residues in the CDR3. Germline CDR1 and CDR2: MGHDK and SYGVNS.

The chain combines TRBV27 with TRBJ2-1, with D perhaps matching TRBD1 (6 bases). The CDR3 loop spans 14 amino acids. The V gene's germline CDR1 is MNHEY and CDR2 SMNVEV (reference sequence). V lost 10 bases and J lost 5, with 18 bases in between. In DNA form, the CDR3 reads TGTGCCATCTTTAGGACAGCGACGCACAATGAGCAGTTCTTC. Translated: CAIFRTATHNEQFF.

Ten or more counts support this clonotype. The rearrangement uses TRBV10-3 and TRBJ2-3; no reliable D call. Germline V gives CDR1 ENHRY, CDR2 SYGVKD. V lost 11 bases and J 2 bases, leaving 8 bases between the germline ends. There are 11 residues in the CDR3. The chain's CDR3 is CAHADTDTQYF. The CDR3 DNA is TGTGCCCATGCCGACACAGATACGCAGTATTTT.

This chain uses TRBV11-2 with TRBJ2-1, with 12 positions matching TRBD2. Germline CDR1 is SGHAT and CDR2 is FQNNGV. J gave up 3 bases and V 4 bases, and 7 bases lay outside the gene matches. This CDR3 contains 17 residues. The DNA of the CDR3 is TGTGCCAGCAGCTCCCGACTAGCGGGGGCCCACTACAATGAGCAGTTCTTC. It is translated as CASSSRLAGAHYNEQFF. Full variable domain (remainder filled in from reference TRBV11-2 and TRBJ2-1): EAGVAQSPRYKIIEKRQSVAFWCNPISGHATLYWYQQILGQGPKLLIQFQNNGVVDDSQLPKDRFSAERLKGVDSTLKIQPAKLEDSAVYLCASSSRLAGAHYNEQFFGPGTRLTVL.

This clonotype was seen a handful of times. This chain uses TRBV10-3 with TRBJ2-1, with D perhaps matching TRBD1 or TRBD2 (5 bases each). The length of the CDR3 is 16 residues. Trimming pared 0 bases from V and 2 bases from J, leaving 11 bases between. From germline, CDR1 is ENHRY and CDR2 SYGVKD. This chain's CDR3 is CAISESGRDAYNEQFF. The CDR3 nucleotides read TGTGCCATCAGTGAGTCTGGCAGGGACGCCTACAATGAGCAGTTCTTC.

This clonotype was counted at least ten times. Mismatch with germline at one junction end may stem from a read error. V usage is TRBV19 and J usage is TRBJ2-1; no clear D gene. This CDR3 region has 15 residues. CDR1 and CDR2 (germline): LNHDA, SQIVND (reference sequence). In DNA, the CDR3 is TGTCCCAGTAGTATAACCCCACCCACGGGCAATGAGCAGTTCTTC. This translates into CPSSITPPTGNEQFF.

This clonotype was seen only a few times. A single base separates this from a much larger clone, so it may be a read error. The chain is built from TRBV5-8 and TRBJ2-7, with 10 nucleotides matching TRBD2. Germline trimming cut 0 bases from V and 9 bases from J; bases unmatched to any gene: 9. Germline loops: CDR1 SGHTS, CDR2 YDEGEE. The CDR3 extends over 15 amino acids. The CDR3 spells CASSLGASGGFAQYF. The CDR3 DNA is TGTGCCAGCAGCTTGGGAGCTAGCGGGGGCTTCGCGCAGTACTTC.

The rearrangement joins TRBV5-6 to TRBJ1-1; D is undetermined. CDR1 is SGHDT and CDR2 is YYEEEE in the germline V gene. The CDR3 runs to 13 residues. V lost 0 bases to trimming and J lost 6 bases, with 9 bases between them. This CDR3 reads CASSLVGGPEAFF. The DNA of the CDR3 is TGTGCCAGCAGCTTGGTCGGCGGGCCTGAAGCTTTCTTT.

V gene TRBV29-1 combines with J gene TRBJ2-2; tentatively, D is TRBD1 (6 bases). V dropped 6 bases and J dropped 2 bases, with 13 bases sitting between them. The germline CDR1 and CDR2 sequences are SQVTM and ANQGSEA. The CDR3 loop spans 14 amino acids. CDR3: CSVAGTRNTGELFF. The DNA of the CDR3 is TGCAGCGTCGCCGGGACACGAAACACCGGGGAGCTGTTTTTT.

This clonotype was recorded a few times. The chain has TRBV29-1 and TRBJ2-5; TRBD2 matches at 10 bases. Trimming at V came to 0 bases and at J to 2 bases, leaving 3 bases not matched to a gene. The CDR3 is 15 amino acids. CDR1 and CDR2 (germline): SQVTM, ANQGSEA. The CDR3 region is CSVEDWTSGQETQYF. CDR3 DNA: TGCAGCGTTGAAGACTGGACTAGCGGACAAGAGACCCAGTACTTC.

This clonotype came up many times. The rearrangement joins TRBV7-9 to TRBJ2-5; perhaps D is TRBD1 or TRBD2 (5 bases each). Germline V CDR1 and CDR2: SEHNR, FQNEAQ (reference sequence). V was cut by 2 bases and J by 3 bases, with 16 bases left in between. This CDR3 comprises 16 residues. The DNA for the CDR3 is TGTGCCAGCAGCTTACCCCCTCACGAGGGGAAAGAGACCCAGTACTTC. This sequence encodes CASSLPPHEGKETQYF.

Ten or more counts support this clonotype. The V call is TRBV10-2, the J call TRBJ1-2; D is ambiguous. V was cut by 7 bases and J by 0 bases, with 15 bases left in between. Germline CDR1 WSHSY, CDR2 SAAADI. The CDR3 sequence is 15 residues long. CDR3 sequence reads: CASMRDPSANYGYTF. CDR3 DNA: TGCGCCAGCATGAGAGACCCCTCAGCTAACTATGGCTACACCTTC.

The table lists this clonotype with many counts. This rearrangement joins TRBV12-3 or TRBV12-4 to TRBJ2-7, with no clear D. The CDR3 is made up of 11 amino acids. The V end lost 2 bases, the J end lost 5 bases, and 4 bases lay between the germline ends. The CDR3 protein is CASSLWDEQYF. The DNA for the CDR3 is TGTGCCAGCAGTTTATGGGACGAGCAGTACTTC.

The V call is TRBV20-1, the J call TRBJ1-2, with a weak D call TRBD1 (5 bases). CDR1 and CDR2 (germline): DFQATT, SNEGSKA (reference sequence). The CDR3 contains 11 residues. Trimming stripped 8 bases from V and 5 bases from J, with 12 bases between. The CDR3 nucleotides read TGCAGTTCGGTGGGGGGGTATGGCTACACCTTC. Translated: CSSVGGYGYTF.

This rearrangement joins TRBV6-6 to TRBJ1-3; D call uncertain. Between the trimmed V and J ends, which lost 2 bases and 6 bases, there was a span of 8 bases. The CDR3 is 13 amino acids. Germline CDR1 is MNHNY and CDR2 is SVGAGI (reference sequence). This CDR3 reads CASSYLAQNTIYF. DNA of the CDR3: TGTGCCAGCAGTTACCTGGCCCAAAACACCATATATTTT.

This clonotype was picked up many times. CDR3 in DNA: TGTGCCAGCAGCGCAGGGACTGGCCCGCCCCAGTACTTC. It yields the protein CASSAGTGPPQYF. The chain couples TRBV9 to TRBJ2-5; D perhaps matches TRBD2 (6 bases). Per the germline V gene, CDR1 is SGDLS and CDR2 is YYNGEE. The CDR3 covers 13 residues. With 3 bases removed from V and 9 bases from J, the gap between germline ends came to 15 bases.

In its sample, this clonotype was seen many times. V is TRBV11-2 and J is TRBJ2-1, with TRBD2 matching over 11 bases. The germline V gene has CDR1 SGHAT and CDR2 FQNNGV. With 8 bases clipped from V and 0 bases from J, the junction kept 15 bases outside the gene matches. CDR3 length: 19 amino acids. The CDR3 bases are TGTGCCAGCGAGTCCAGGCGGGCTAGCGGGGGGAGCTCCTACAATGAGCAGTTCTTC. Residues: CASESRRASGGSSYNEQFF. The full variable domain, completed using reference TRBV11-2 and TRBJ2-1, is EAGVAQSPRYKIIEKRQSVAFWCNPISGHATLYWYQQILGQGPKLLIQFQNNGVVDDSQLPKDRFSAERLKGVDSTLKIQPAKLEDSAVYLCASESRRASGGSSYNEQFFGPGTRLTVL.